These T cell receptor beta chains were read from a single sample in a study of T cell responses to AZD1222 COVID-19 vaccine. Assay used: immunoSEQ multiplex PCR; TCRdb lists only in-frame clones, some missing. Here the sample spans around 120,000 clones, around 84% being singletons. This material consisted of peripheral blood, taken 28 days after the second AZD1222 dose. These receptors all come from an adult who received the AZD1222 COVID-19 vaccine. The CDR3 runs from the conserved cysteine through the conserved F or W. The D gene is left open where the match is weak.

cdr3_aa: CASSLDLNGELFF; v_call: TRBV5-5; d_call: .; j_call: TRBJ2-2
cdr3_aa: CASSVQGNYGYTF; v_call: TRBV9; d_call: .; j_call: TRBJ1-2
cdr3_aa: CASSVVANKRETQYF; v_call: TRBV9; d_call: .; j_call: TRBJ2-5
cdr3_aa: CASSWGLAGVDNEQFF; v_call: TRBV5-6; d_call: TRBD2; j_call: TRBJ2-1
cdr3_aa: CASSLVAVSNYGYTF; v_call: TRBV7-9; d_call: .; j_call: TRBJ1-2
cdr3_aa: CASSPSAGANTGELFF; v_call: TRBV18; d_call: TRBD2; j_call: TRBJ2-2
cdr3_aa: CASSLGEAVNQPQHF; v_call: TRBV18; d_call: .; j_call: TRBJ1-5
cdr3_aa: CASSPGLVSGGADGYTF; v_call: TRBV18; d_call: TRBD1; j_call: TRBJ1-2
cdr3_aa: CASSQEGQLKGAFF; v_call: TRBV3-1/TRBV3-2; d_call: .; j_call: TRBJ1-1
cdr3_aa: CASSSGLNSYEQYF; v_call: TRBV5-4; d_call: .; j_call: TRBJ2-7
cdr3_aa: CAISIGDSYEQFF; v_call: TRBV6-2/TRBV6-3; d_call: .; j_call: TRBJ2-1
cdr3_aa: CASSQDRFGDMNYGYTF; v_call: TRBV4-1; d_call: .; j_call: TRBJ1-2
cdr3_aa: CSARTGELFF; v_call: TRBV20-1; d_call: .; j_call: TRBJ2-2
cdr3_aa: CASSTGGAGAYGYTF; v_call: TRBV28; d_call: TRBD1; j_call: TRBJ1-2
cdr3_aa: CASTGPNSNQPQHF; v_call: TRBV6-5; d_call: .; j_call: TRBJ1-5
cdr3_aa: CSAGTGERGAF; v_call: TRBV20-1; d_call: TRBD1; j_call: TRBJ1-2
cdr3_aa: CASRLDSSTDTQYF; v_call: TRBV6-5; d_call: .; j_call: TRBJ2-3
cdr3_aa: CASSRDRGNTEAFF; v_call: TRBV2; d_call: TRBD1; j_call: TRBJ1-1
cdr3_aa: CATKTGDQPQHF; v_call: TRBV6-5; d_call: .; j_call: TRBJ1-5
cdr3_aa: CASSLGTGGGSTDTQYF; v_call: TRBV7-3; d_call: TRBD1; j_call: TRBJ2-3
cdr3_aa: CASGGASSYNSPLHF; v_call: TRBV6-5; d_call: .; j_call: TRBJ1-6
cdr3_aa: CASSFGTGRIMNTEAFF; v_call: TRBV27; d_call: .; j_call: TRBJ1-1
cdr3_aa: CASSQGRLDTQYF; v_call: TRBV4-2; d_call: .; j_call: TRBJ2-3
cdr3_aa: CASSLAGGETQYF; v_call: TRBV7-9; d_call: .; j_call: TRBJ2-5
cdr3_aa: CASRYTGQGIGYGYTF; v_call: TRBV6-6; d_call: TRBD1; j_call: TRBJ1-2
cdr3_aa: CASSYTGGGAEAFF; v_call: TRBV6-2/TRBV6-3; d_call: TRBD1; j_call: TRBJ1-1
cdr3_aa: CASSEDPVGPQHF; v_call: TRBV6-1; d_call: .; j_call: TRBJ1-5
cdr3_aa: CASSPGPRDYGYTF; v_call: TRBV5-5; d_call: .; j_call: TRBJ1-2
cdr3_aa: CASSIAGGGDTQYF; v_call: TRBV25-1; d_call: TRBD2; j_call: TRBJ2-3
cdr3_aa: CASSAAGRDTQYF; v_call: TRBV7-9; d_call: .; j_call: TRBJ2-3
cdr3_aa: CASSSAGTSVGTDTQYF; v_call: TRBV5-8; d_call: TRBD2; j_call: TRBJ2-3
cdr3_aa: CASTGFSGNTIYF; v_call: TRBV12-3/TRBV12-4; d_call: .; j_call: TRBJ1-3
cdr3_aa: CASSWGTGSAYEQYF; v_call: TRBV11-2; d_call: TRBD1; j_call: TRBJ2-7
cdr3_aa: CAISELNTEAFF; v_call: TRBV10-3; d_call: .; j_call: TRBJ1-1
cdr3_aa: CASSLGDRQADTQYF; v_call: TRBV5-1; d_call: .; j_call: TRBJ2-3